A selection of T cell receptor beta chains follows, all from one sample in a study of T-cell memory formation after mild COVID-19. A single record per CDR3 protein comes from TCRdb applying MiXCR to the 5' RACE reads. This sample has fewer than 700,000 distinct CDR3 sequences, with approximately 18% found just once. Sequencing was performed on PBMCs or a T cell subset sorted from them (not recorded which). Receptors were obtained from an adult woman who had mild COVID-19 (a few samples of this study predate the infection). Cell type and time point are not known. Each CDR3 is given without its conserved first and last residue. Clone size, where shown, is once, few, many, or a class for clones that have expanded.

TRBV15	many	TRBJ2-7	ATSRLAGGNYEQY
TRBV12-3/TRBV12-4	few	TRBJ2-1	ASSFRTSGTNEQF
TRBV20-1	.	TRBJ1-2	SARDRDRPYGYT
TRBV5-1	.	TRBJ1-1	ASSLTEWNTEAF
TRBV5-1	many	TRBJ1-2	ASSPGQLLTSYGYT
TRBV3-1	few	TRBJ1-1	ASSPLAGNTEAF
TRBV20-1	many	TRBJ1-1	SARAPLNTEAF
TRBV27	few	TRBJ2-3	ASSLPQGDTQY
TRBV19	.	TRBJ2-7	ASSRAGGWGEQY
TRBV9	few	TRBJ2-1	ASSGDPETGGPLDEQF
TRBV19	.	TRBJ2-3	ASSNPIRQGRRNTQY
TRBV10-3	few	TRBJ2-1	AISELNGVDEQF
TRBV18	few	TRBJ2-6	ASSRSTDSGANVLT
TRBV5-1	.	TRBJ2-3	ASSPDRTDTQY
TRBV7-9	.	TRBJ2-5	ASSLARGSRLETQY
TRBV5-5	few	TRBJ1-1	ASSPPGQGVNTEAF
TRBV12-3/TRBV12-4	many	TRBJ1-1	ASSLWGSEAF
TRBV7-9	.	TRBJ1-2	AIRTEYYGYT
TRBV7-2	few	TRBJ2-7	ASSPKVGGANEQY
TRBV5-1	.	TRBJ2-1	ASSLVGGGNNEQF
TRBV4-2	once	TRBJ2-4	ASSQDRGTSGSGYIQY
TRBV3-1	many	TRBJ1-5	ASSQLPGGDQPQH
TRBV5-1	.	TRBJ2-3	ASSLDWDSAGGGDTQY
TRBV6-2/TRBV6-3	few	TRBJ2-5	ASRGSAAKETQY
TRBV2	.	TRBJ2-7	ASLVFSYEQY
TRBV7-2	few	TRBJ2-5	ASSLSFGETQY
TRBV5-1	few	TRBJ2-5	ASSHGTSGLETQY
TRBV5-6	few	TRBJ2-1	ATKTSGTSYNEQF
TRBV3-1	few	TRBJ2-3	ASSQEQFGGPTDTQY
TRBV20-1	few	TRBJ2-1	SARDAQRSSYNEQF
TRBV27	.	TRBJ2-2	ASLTRQGDTGELF
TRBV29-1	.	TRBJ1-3	SVEEVGNTIY
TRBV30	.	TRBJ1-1	ACRRDYTEAF
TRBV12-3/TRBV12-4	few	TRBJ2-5	ASSSRTSLRLPETQY
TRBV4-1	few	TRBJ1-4	ASSQVLNEKLF
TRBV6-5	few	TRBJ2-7	ASSYSLAAFYEQY
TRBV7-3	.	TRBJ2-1	ASSSSGTTNEQF
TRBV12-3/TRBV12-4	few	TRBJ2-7	ASSGHGSGDYEQY
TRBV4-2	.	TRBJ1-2	ASSLSVRGSYGYT
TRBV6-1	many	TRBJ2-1	ASNRQGLGQF